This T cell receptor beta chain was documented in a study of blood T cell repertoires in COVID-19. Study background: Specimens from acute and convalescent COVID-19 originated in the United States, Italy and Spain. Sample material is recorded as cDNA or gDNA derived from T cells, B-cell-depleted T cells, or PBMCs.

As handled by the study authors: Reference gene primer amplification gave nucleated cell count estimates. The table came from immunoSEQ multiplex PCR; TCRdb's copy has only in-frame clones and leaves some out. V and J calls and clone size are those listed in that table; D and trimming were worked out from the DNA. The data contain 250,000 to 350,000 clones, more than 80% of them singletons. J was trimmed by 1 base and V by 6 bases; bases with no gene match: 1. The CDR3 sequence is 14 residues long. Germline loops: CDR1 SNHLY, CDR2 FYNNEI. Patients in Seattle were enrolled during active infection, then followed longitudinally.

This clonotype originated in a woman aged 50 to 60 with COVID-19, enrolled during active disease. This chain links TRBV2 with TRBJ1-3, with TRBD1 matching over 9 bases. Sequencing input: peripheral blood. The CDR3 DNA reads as TGTGCCAGCAGGACAGGGGGTTCTGGAAACACCATATATTTT. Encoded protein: CASRTGGSGNTIYF.